Below are 21 T cell receptor beta chains sequenced from a single sample in a study of identical twins. TCRdb processed the 5' RACE reads anew with MiXCR; each CDR3 protein has one entry. This table holds around 240,000 distinct CDR3 sequences, approximately 7% found once. These data were also filed under a second study, of yellow fever vaccine responses in identical twins.

What was sequenced was memory (CD45RO+) T cells sorted from blood. These receptors were taken from a woman between 18 and 29 years old in good health.

This clonotype has ten or more counts. The chain carries TRBV5-1 and TRBJ1-5; 10 bases align to TRBD1. CDR1 and CDR2 (germline): SGHRS, YFSETQ. Losses at the gene ends were 3 bases for V and 0 bases for J; bases not matched to a gene: 3. This CDR3 has 16 residues. CDR3 protein: CASSSGTGDSNQPQHF. The CDR3 DNA reads as TGCGCCAGCAGCTCCGGGACAGGGGATAGCAATCAGCCCCAGCATTTT.

This clonotype has ten or more counts. This sequence joins TRBV10-3 and TRBJ2-3; 7 nucleotides align to TRBD2. Germline lookup yields CDR1 ENHRY and CDR2 SYGVKD. After removal of 0 bases from V and 3 bases from J, the junction contained 6 bases not matched to a gene. The CDR3 is 16 residues long. The CDR3 DNA is TGTGCCATCAGTGAGTCCGGGGGGAGTGGTACAGATACGCAGTATTTT. It yields the protein CAISESGGSGTDTQYF.

This rearrangement joins TRBV11-2 to TRBJ2-3; D ambiguous. The CDR3 spans 13 residues. CDR1 and CDR2 (germline): SGHAT, FQNNGV. With 5 bases removed from V and 0 bases from J, the gap between germline ends came to 6 bases. The CDR3 loop is CASSHPSTDTQYF. CDR3 nucleotide sequence: TGTGCCAGCAGCCACCCCAGCACAGATACGCAGTATTTT. The full variable domain, in which reference TRBV11-2 and TRBJ2-3 provide the parts outside the CDR3, is EAGVAQSPRYKIIEKRQSVAFWCNPISGHATLYWYQQILGQGPKLLIQFQNNGVVDDSQLPKDRFSAERLKGVDSTLKIQPAKLEDSAVYLCASSHPSTDTQYFGPGTRLTVL.

The sample holds a few counts of this clonotype. This sequence joins TRBV29-1 and TRBJ2-5, with 7 bases matching TRBD1. Trimming took 7 bases from V and 4 from J; bases not matched to a gene: 12. CDR3 size: 14 residues. CDR1 is SQVTM and CDR2 is ANQGSEA in the germline V gene. The CDR3 nucleotides are TGCAGCGGTGCGACAGGGTTGTTAGGAGAGACCCAGTACTTC. Translating it yields CSGATGLLGETQYF.

The V gene is TRBV21-1, the J gene TRBJ2-7; the table's TRBD1 call for D was not verified on the DNA. TRBV21-1 corresponds to a pseudogene. The length of the CDR3 is 17 residues. The CDR3 reads CASSSNGGTGLRAEQYV. DNA for the CDR3: TGTGCCAGCAGCTCAAACGGGGGAACAGGCCTCCGGGCCGAGCAGTACGTC.

This clonotype was observed a handful of times. The CDR3 loop is CASSFRTSGRSDTQYF. CDR3 bases: TGTGCCAGCAGTTTTCGGACTAGCGGGAGGTCAGATACGCAGTATTTT. The genes are TRBV12-3 or TRBV12-4 and TRBJ2-3; 14 positions agree with TRBD2. The CDR3 consists of 16 residues. The J segment lost 4 bases and the V segment lost 3 bases, leaving 3 bases of the junction unmatched.

This clonotype appeared many times. The V gene is TRBV7-8, the J gene TRBJ1-6; D may be TRBD1 (5 bases). Germline loops: CDR1 SGHVS, CDR2 FQNEAQ. This CDR3 region has 16 residues. With 1 base removed from V and 10 bases from J, the gap between germline ends came to 17 bases. The CDR3: CASSLVAGWLGSPLHF. Written as DNA, the CDR3 is TGTGCCAGCAGCTTAGTTGCAGGGTGGTTGGGCTCACCCCTCCACTTT.

The chain uses TRBV5-1 and TRBJ2-7; 10 bases match TRBD2. CDR1 is SGHRS and CDR2 is YFSETQ in the germline V gene. The CDR3 extends over 18 amino acids. V trimming: 0 bases; J trimming: 7 bases; junction bases outside the gene matches: 16. CDR3 protein: CASSLVSSGSLNTWEQYF. The CDR3 DNA is TGCGCCAGCAGCTTGGTTTCTAGCGGGAGCTTGAACACGTGGGAGCAGTACTTC.

This clonotype was detected a few times. The chain recombines TRBV7-2 with TRBJ2-7, with D tentatively TRBD2 (5 bases). There are 15 residues in the CDR3. Trimming shortened V by 5 bases and J by 2 bases, and 16 bases separated the two germline ends. CDR1 and CDR2 (germline): SGHTA, FQGNSA. For the CDR3, the DNA is TGTGCCAGCAGCCCTAGCCCGAAAACCACCTACGAGCAGTACGTC. Protein product: CASSPSPKTTYEQYV.

This clonotype has only a few counts. This chain connects TRBV29-1 to TRBJ2-1, with a tentative D call TRBD1 (5 bases). The germline V gene has CDR1 SQVTM and CDR2 ANQGSEA. Trimming took 7 bases from V and 1 from J, leaving 14 bases between them. The CDR3 sequence is 14 residues long. The CDR3 coding sequence is TGCAGCGCCGTAGGACAAGTATCCTACAATGAGCAGTTCTTC. It specifies CSAVGQVSYNEQFF.

This clonotype has a count of ten or more. The genes are TRBV7-6 and TRBJ1-1, with 12 bases aligning to TRBD1. Germline loops: CDR1 SGHVS, CDR2 FNYEAQ. The CDR3 totals 17 residues. V was pared by 3 bases and J by 0 bases, with 5 bases of the junction left unmatched. The CDR3 loop reads CASSFGTGGLMNTEAFF. The CDR3 nucleotides are TGTGCCAGCAGCTTTGGGACAGGGGGCCTCATGAACACTGAAGCTTTCTTT.

This clonotype was recorded at least ten times. J is TRBJ1-5 and V is TRBV12-3 or TRBV12-4; no clear D. Trimming pared 5 bases from V and 6 bases from J, leaving 14 bases between. The CDR3 is made up of 14 amino acids. The CDR3 coding sequence is TGTGCCAGCAGTCCGGACCTACCGGGTCAGCCCCAGCATTTT. This sequence encodes CASSPDLPGQPQHF.

This clonotype appeared a few times. The chain is built from TRBV7-9 and TRBJ2-7, with TRBD2 identical over 12 bases. Unmatched junction bases numbered 4, after V lost 5 bases and J lost 2 bases. CDR1 and CDR2 (germline): SEHNR, FQNEAQ (reference sequence). The length of the CDR3 is 15 residues. The CDR3 DNA is TGTGCCAGCAGCATACGGACTAGCGGGACCTACGAGCAGTACTTC. It encodes CASSIRTSGTYEQYF. Drawing the rest from reference TRBV7-9 and TRBJ2-7, the complete variable domain is DTGVSQNPRHKITKRGQNVTFRCDPISEHNRLYWYRQTLGQGPEFLTYFQNEAQLEKSRLLSDRFSAERPKGSFSTLEIQRTEQGDSAMYLCASSIRTSGTYEQYFGPGTRLTVT.

This clonotype was counted ten times or more. The chain links TRBV16 to TRBJ1-5, with D hard to call. Germline V CDR1 and CDR2: KGHSY, FQNENV. This CDR3 spans 15 amino acids. V lost 0 bases to trimming and J lost 2 bases, with 8 bases between them. CDR3 coding DNA: TGTGCCAGCAGCCAATCTGGGCAGGGCAATCAGCCCCAGCATTTT. Protein product: CASSQSGQGNQPQHF.

This clonotype was recorded many times. V usage is TRBV5-1 and J usage is TRBJ2-1; 10 bases agree with TRBD1. CDR1 is SGHRS, CDR2 YFSETQ, per germline. Trimming cost V 2 bases and J 7 bases; bases outside gene matches: 15. CDR3 length: 18 residues. The CDR3: CASSFTFKTGGNLNEQFF. In DNA form, the CDR3 reads TGCGCCAGCAGCTTTACTTTTAAGACAGGGGGCAATTTGAATGAGCAGTTCTTC.

This clonotype has just a few counts. The genes are TRBV10-3 and TRBJ1-3; possible D gene TRBD1, 5 bases. Germline CDR1 is ENHRY and CDR2 is SYGVKD. The CDR3 is 17 amino acids. V lost 4 bases, J lost 2 bases, and 18 bases lay in between. The DNA for the CDR3 is TGTGCCATCAGTGGCGGGGTTGAGGACATAGCTGGAAACACCATATATTTT. Translation: CAISGGVEDIAGNTIYF.

This clonotype came up a few times. The rearrangement links TRBV7-2 to TRBJ1-1; tentatively, D is TRBD1 (5 bases). The CDR3 spans 16 residues. V gave up 1 base and J gave up 1 base, with 13 bases separating them. In germline, CDR1 is SGHTA, CDR2 FQGNSA. The CDR3 region is CASSLGNRFWNTEAFF. DNA for the CDR3: TGTGCCAGCAGCTTAGGGAACAGGTTTTGGAACACTGAAGCTTTCTTT.

This clonotype was counted only a few times. V usage is TRBV4-2 and J usage is TRBJ2-1, with 9 bases that match TRBD2. Germline CDR1 LGHNA, CDR2 YNFKEQ. The CDR3 runs to 16 residues. Trimming cost V 3 bases and J 4 bases; bases outside gene matches: 7. This CDR3 is CASSQAGTSSYNEQFF. CDR3 DNA sequence: TGTGCCAGCAGCCAGGCCGGGACTAGCTCATACAATGAGCAGTTCTTC.

The chain recombines TRBV20-1 with TRBJ2-1, with TRBD1 matching 10 bases. The length of the CDR3 is 14 residues. From germline, CDR1 is DFQATT and CDR2 SNEGSKA (reference sequence). V lost 3 bases and J lost 6; bases outside the gene matches: 5. The chain's CDR3 is CSAREDRGTNEQFF. In DNA, the CDR3 is TGCAGTGCTAGGGAGGACAGGGGGACCAATGAGCAGTTCTTC.

This clonotype was found a few times. CDR3 region: CASSLGLTGGTTEAFF. The CDR3 DNA sequence: TGTGCCAGCAGTTTAGGCCTGACAGGGGGAACAACTGAAGCTTTCTTT. The chain couples TRBV12-3 or TRBV12-4 to TRBJ1-1; 9 bases are a match to TRBD1. This CDR3 comprises 16 residues. V dropped 1 base and J dropped 5; count of bases not matched to a gene: 8.

V usage is TRBV20-1 and J usage is TRBJ2-5; perhaps TRBD2 as D (5 bases). The CDR3 consists of 15 residues. In germline, CDR1 is DFQATT, CDR2 SNEGSKA (reference sequence). V lost 0 bases, J lost 2 bases, and 13 bases lay in between. The CDR3 nucleotides are TGCAGTGCTAGAGATTGGCGGGCCCGGCAAGAGACCCAGTACTTC. Amino acid sequence: CSARDWRARQETQYF.